Shown below are 21 T cell receptor beta chains from a single sample sequenced in a study of blood T cell repertoires in COVID-19. Repertoires were generated with immunoSEQ multiplex PCR, while TCRdb's copy carries only in-frame clones and drops some. Of almost 70,000 clones listed, approximately 89% are singletons. The sequenced material came from peripheral blood. The receptors here all came from a woman aged 45-60 years with active COVID-19.

The CDR3 DNA follows: TGTGCCAGCAGCCAAGATGGCACTAGCCCCGGGACAGATACGCAGTATTTT. Its translation is CASSQDGTSPGTDTQYF. The genes are TRBV3-1 (or the pseudogene TRBV3-2) and TRBJ2-3; weak D call: TRBD2 (6 bases). Trimming pared 0 bases from V and 3 bases from J, leaving 16 bases between. The CDR3 has 17 amino acids. Germline V lookup: CDR1 LGHDT, CDR2 YNNKEL (reference sequence).

Here the CDR3 DNA reads TGTGCCAGCAGTGATTGGGAGGGGTGGGGTCAGCCCCAGCATTTT. Amino acids: CASSDWEGWGQPQHF. The chain combines TRBV6-1 with TRBJ1-5, with D perhaps matching TRBD1 (5 bases). Per the germline V gene, CDR1 is MNHNS and CDR2 is SASEGT. The CDR3 spans 15 residues. With 3 bases removed from V and 6 bases from J, the gap between germline ends came to 15 bases.

The chain links TRBV9 to TRBJ1-2; possibly TRBD1 for D (5 bases). The CDR3 extends over 13 amino acids. Germline V gene lookup returns CDR1 SGDLS and CDR2 YYNGEE. Between the trimmed V and J ends, which lost 3 bases and 7 bases, there was a span of 13 bases. CDR3 sequence reads: CASSEAGDPGYTF. CDR3 nucleotides: TGTGCCAGCAGCGAGGCGGGGGATCCTGGCTACACCTTC.

The V gene is TRBV7-9, the J gene TRBJ1-4, with 7 bases identical to TRBD1. The CDR3 is made up of 16 amino acids. In germline, CDR1 is SEHNR, CDR2 FQNEAQ (reference sequence). The junction had 10 bases not matched to a gene; V was cut back by 1 base and J by 8 bases. CDR3 loop: CASSLGQGGRQEKLFF. CDR3 in DNA: TGTGCCAGCAGCTTAGGCCAGGGGGGTCGGCAAGAAAAACTGTTTTTT.

This chain connects TRBV7-9 to TRBJ2-5; 7 nucleotides line up with TRBD2. In germline, CDR1 is SEHNR, CDR2 FQNEAQ (reference sequence). The CDR3 has 11 residues. V shed 5 bases and J 13 bases; nucleotides not matched to a gene: 7. Here the CDR3 reads CASSRWGRGYF. CDR3 bases: TGTGCCAGCAGCCGTTGGGGGAGGGGGTACTTC.

This clone was recorded once. The V and J genes are TRBV19 and TRBJ2-3, with 7 bases identical to TRBD2. The CDR3 consists of 16 residues. Unmatched junction bases numbered 9, after V lost 3 bases and J lost 3 bases. CDR1 is LNHDA and CDR2 is SQIVND in the germline V gene (reference sequence). The chain's CDR3 is CASSIGAGVGTDTQYF. The CDR3 bases are TGTGCCAGTAGTATTGGGGCGGGAGTTGGAACAGATACGCAGTATTTT.

This clone was counted only a few times. This chain uses TRBV29-1 with TRBJ1-4; 8 bases map to TRBD1. In germline, CDR1 is SQVTM, CDR2 ANQGSEA. The CDR3 is made up of 13 amino acids. Unmatched junction bases numbered 3, after V lost 4 bases and J lost 5 bases. In DNA form, the CDR3 reads TGCAGCGTTGGGACAGGGACCAATGAAAAACTGTTTTTT. This translates into CSVGTGTNEKLFF.

This sequence joins TRBV20-1 and TRBJ2-7; a weak D match, TRBD1 (5 bases). Germline-derived CDR1 and CDR2 are DFQATT and SNEGSKA (reference sequence). V was cut by 3 bases and J by 6 bases, with 9 bases left in between. CDR3 length: 11 amino acids. CDR3 nucleotides: TGCAGTGCTAGGTCAGGGTTCGAGCAGTACTTC. Encoded protein: CSARSGFEQYF.

This chain connects TRBV9 to TRBJ2-1; no reliable D call. V was shortened by 1 base and J by 3 bases, with 14 bases between the two germline ends. The CDR3 is 16 amino acids. Germline CDR1 reads SGDLS; CDR2 reads YYNGEE. The CDR3 region has the DNA TGTGCCAGCAGCGTAACGGTCCTAAGTAGCTACAATGAGCAGTTCTTC. This gives the protein CASSVTVLSSYNEQFF.

The rearrangement joins TRBV20-1 to TRBJ1-1, with TRBD1 as a possible D gene (6 bases). The CDR3 runs to 14 residues. Germline values: CDR1 DFQATT, CDR2 SNEGSKA (reference sequence). V lost 3 bases, J lost 8 bases, and 19 bases lay in between. The DNA for the CDR3 is TGCAGTGCTAGTTATACCTACAGGGTTTCCGAAGCTTTCTTT. Its protein product is CSASYTYRVSEAFF.

Details on this clone: A junction end diverges from the germline sequence, so it may reflect a read error. Other DNA sequences in the same sample also yield this CDR3. The chain uses TRBV2 and TRBJ1-2; D perhaps matches TRBD1 (5 bases). Germline V CDR1 and CDR2: SNHLY, FYNNEI. This CDR3 spans 13 amino acids. Here the CDR3 reads CASSPWGVRGYTF. CDR3 nucleotide sequence: TGTGCCAGCAGTCCTTGGGGGGTTCGGGGCTACACCTTT.

The rearrangement joins TRBV10-3 to TRBJ2-2; TRBD2 matches 9 bases. Per the germline V gene, CDR1 is ENHRY and CDR2 is SYGVKD. The CDR3 is 14 amino acids. The junction had 3 bases not matched to a gene; V was cut back by 7 bases and J by 3 bases. Written as DNA, the CDR3 is TGTGCCATCAAGGCGGGGGGGTACACCGGGGAGCTGTTTTTT. It is translated as CAIKAGGYTGELFF.

The chain couples TRBV10-2 to TRBJ1-5; TRBD1 matches at 11 bases. This CDR3 contains 15 residues. J gave up 6 bases and V 6 bases, and 7 bases lay outside the gene matches. Germline V gene data show CDR1 as WSHSY and CDR2 as SAAADI. The CDR3 spells CASRKGTGGGQPQHF. CDR3 DNA: TGCGCCAGCAGGAAAGGGACAGGGGGGGGTCAGCCCCAGCATTTT.

The CDR3 protein is CASSFGGNGANVLTF. CDR3 bases: TGCGCCAGCAGTTTTGGGGGGAACGGGGCCAACGTCCTGACTTTC. The chain carries TRBV5-1 and TRBJ2-6; D may be TRBD2 (6 bases). The length of the CDR3 is 15 residues. The germline V gene encodes CDR1 SGHRS and CDR2 YFSETQ. Trimming stripped 5 bases from V and 4 bases from J, with 13 bases between.

This rearrangement joins TRBV5-4 to TRBJ1-4; perhaps TRBD1 as D (5 bases). V lost 4 bases and J 4 bases, leaving 17 bases between the germline ends. The CDR3 contains 16 residues. Germline V gene sequence: CDR1 SGHNT, CDR2 YYREEE (reference sequence). The CDR3 is CASSGGPDSVNEKLFF. CDR3 nucleotide sequence: TGTGCCAGCAGCGGTGGGCCCGACAGTGTTAATGAAAAACTGTTTTTT.

Points on this clone: One end of the junction is discordant with germline, which a read error may explain. The chain joins TRBV7-3 to TRBJ2-1, with 10 bases that match TRBD2. This CDR3 has 14 residues. Germline CDR1 SGHTA, CDR2 FQGTGA. CDR3 nucleotides: TGTGCCAGCAGCTTATTGACCGCTAGCGGGAGCGATGTCTTC. This sequence encodes CASSLLTASGSDVF.

The chain has TRBV10-1 and TRBJ2-3; TRBD2 is a possible D gene (5 bases). The CDR3 spans 13 residues. V lost 8 bases and J 0 bases, leaving 9 bases between the germline ends. From germline, CDR1 is WNHNN and CDR2 SYGVQD (reference sequence). The CDR3 loop reads CASGAESTDTQYF. The CDR3 region has the DNA TGCGCCAGCGGAGCGGAAAGCACAGATACGCAGTATTTT.

This rearrangement joins TRBV7-8 to TRBJ2-1; D is ambiguous. Per germline, CDR1 SGHVS and CDR2 FQNEAQ. The CDR3 extends over 15 amino acids. V shed 4 bases and J shed 2 bases, with 12 bases lying between them. The CDR3 sequence: CASSSGSVAYNEQFF. CDR3 DNA sequence: TGTGCCAGCAGCTCCGGCAGCGTAGCCTACAATGAGCAGTTCTTC.

The gene calls are TRBV3-1 (or the pseudogene TRBV3-2) and TRBJ2-1, with 10 bases that match TRBD2. Unmatched junction bases numbered 3, after V lost 4 bases and J lost 6 bases. Germline assignment: CDR1 LGHDT and CDR2 YNNKEL (reference sequence). The CDR3 length is 14 residues. The DNA for the CDR3 is TGTGCCAGCAGCCCTGGGACTAGCGTCAATGAGCAGTTCTTC. It codes for CASSPGTSVNEQFF.

The rearrangement joins TRBV6-6 to TRBJ2-3; D call uncertain. CDR3 size: 13 residues. Trimming took off 4 bases at V and 5 bases at J, with 10 bases between the two ends. Germline CDR1 MNHNY, CDR2 SVGAGI (reference sequence). Here the CDR3 reads CASSSVTGDTQYF. The CDR3 nucleotides read TGTGCCAGCAGTTCCGTTACCGGAGATACGCAGTATTTT.

The chain uses TRBV7-9 and TRBJ2-2; D may be TRBD2 (6 bases). V was trimmed by 3 bases and J by 4 bases, leaving 12 bases between them. Germline V gives CDR1 SEHNR, CDR2 FQNEAQ (reference sequence). This CDR3 has 15 residues. For the CDR3, the DNA is TGTGCCAGCAGCTTCTCCCTGGGGGGCACCGGGGAGCTGTTTTTT. Translation gives CASSFSLGGTGELFF.